The rows below give T cell receptor beta chains drawn from one sample of a study of OX40 agonist ivuxolimab in advanced cancers. Measured with immunoSEQ multiplex PCR; TCRdb has only the in-frame clones, and not every one. The repertoire consists of about 90,000 clones, with about 90% occurring once and the leading ten covering about 8.7%. The sample consisted of CD4+ or CD8+ T cells sorted from blood, taken in a trial of the OX40 agonist ivuxolimab. The receptors here all came from an adult with an advanced solid tumor such as melanoma, head and neck, liver or kidney cancer. The CDR3 runs from the conserved cysteine through the conserved F or W. A D gene is named only where the DNA matches it firmly. The size entry is marked missing in some rows and otherwise reads once, few, many or a size class.

clone_size	v_call	d_call	j_call	cdr3_aa	cdr3_nt
once	TRBV4-2	TRBD2	TRBJ2-1	CASSPTGTSGGEFF	TGTGCCAGCAGCCCGACCGGGACTAGCGGGGGGGAGTTCTTC
.	TRBV7-9	TRBD2	TRBJ2-1	CASSSGLAANEQFF	TGTGCCAGCAGCTCGGGACTAGCGGCCAATGAGCAGTTCTTC
.	TRBV29-1	.	TRBJ2-7	CSVAGHPPLEQYF	TGCAGCGTTGCCGGACACCCCCCCCTCGAGCAGTACTTC
.	TRBV7-9	.	TRBJ1-1	CASSTQGATEAFF	TGTGCCAGCAGCACTCAGGGAGCCACTGAAGCTTTCTTT
.	TRBV30	TRBD2	TRBJ2-3	CAWSVTSGFTDTQYF	TGTGCCTGGAGTGTTACTAGCGGATTCACAGATACGCAGTATTTT
once	TRBV10-3	TRBD1	TRBJ1-1	CAIRGQGDEAFF	TGTGCCATCAGAGGACAGGGGGATGAAGCTTTCTTT
.	TRBV12-5	.	TRBJ2-7	CASGWSGRRDYEQYF	TGTGCTAGTGGTTGGTCAGGGAGGCGGGACTACGAGCAGTACTTC
once	TRBV27	.	TRBJ2-1	CASGTQYYYNEQFF	TGTGCCAGCGGGACCCAATACTACTACAATGAGCAGTTCTTC
.	TRBV20-1	.	TRBJ2-7	CSAPLLEQYF	TGCAGTGCTCCTCTGCTCGAGCAGTACTTC
once	TRBV19	TRBD2	TRBJ2-4	CASSTTGLADNKNIQYF	TGTGCCAGTAGTACAACGGGACTAGCCGATAACAAAAACATTCAGTACTTC
.	TRBV7-9	TRBD2	TRBJ2-5	CASSPRPLAVETQYF	TGTGCCAGCAGCCCCCGACCCCTAGCGGTAGAGACCCAGTACTTC
.	TRBV6-5	.	TRBJ2-1	CASSYGALSYNEQFF	TGTGCCAGCAGTTACGGCGCACTCTCCTACAATGAGCAGTTCTTC
.	TRBV7-3	.	TRBJ2-3	CASSQTGTAGDTQYF	TGTGCCAGCAGCCAAACCGGGACCGCGGGAGATACGCAGTATTTT
.	TRBV25-1	.	TRBJ1-1	CASRSGPEAFF	TGTGCCAGCAGATCGGGTCCTGAAGCTTTCTTT
.	TRBV10-3	TRBD2	TRBJ2-2	CAIGRESTGELFF	TGTGCCATCGGGAGGGAGAGCACCGGGGAGCTGTTTTTT
.	TRBV27	.	TRBJ1-1	CASSLVTSVTEAFF	TGTGCCAGCAGTTTAGTTACTAGTGTCACTGAAGCTTTCTTT
.	TRBV6-5	.	TRBJ2-2	CASSTQVGELFF	TGTGCCAGCAGTACGCAGGTCGGGGAGCTGTTTTTT
.	TRBV4-1	.	TRBJ2-7	CASSEVEDSSYEQYF	TGCGCCAGCAGCGAAGTGGAGGACAGCTCCTACGAGCAGTACTTC
.	TRBV4-1	TRBD1	TRBJ1-2	CASSHLPWSGQGMFGYTF	TGCGCCAGCAGCCATCTCCCCTGGTCGGGACAGGGAATGTTTGGCTACACCTTC
.	TRBV4-1	TRBD2	TRBJ2-3	CASSQVAGGTDTQYF	TGCGCCAGCAGCCAAGTGGCGGGAGGCACAGATACGCAGTATTTT
once	TRBV7-9	.	TRBJ1-6	CASSFEGFNSPLHF	TGTGCCAGCAGCTTCGAGGGGTTTAATTCACCCCTCCACTTT
.	TRBV5-6	.	TRBJ2-1	CASSFPGRGEDEQFF	TGTGCCAGCAGCTTCCCGGGCAGGGGGGAAGATGAGCAGTTCTTC
.	TRBV9	.	TRBJ2-1	CASSVGREQFF	TGTGCCAGCAGCGTCGGGCGTGAGCAGTTCTTC
.	TRBV7-8	.	TRBJ2-7	CASSLAADYEQYF	TGTGCCAGCAGCTTAGCAGCGGATTACGAGCAGTACTTC
.	TRBV19	.	TRBJ2-3	CASSIGARDTQYF	TGTGCCAGTAGTATTGGGGCTAGAGATACGCAGTATTTT
few	TRBV19	TRBD1	TRBJ2-5	CASSWDRGSQETQYF	TGTGCCAGTAGTTGGGACAGGGGAAGCCAAGAGACCCAGTACTTC
.	TRBV10-1	TRBD2	TRBJ2-1	CASSEAGVVNEQFF	TGCGCCAGCAGTGAGGCGGGAGTGGTAAATGAGCAGTTCTTC
.	TRBV4-2	TRBD2	TRBJ2-1	CASSQSTGGLAGEGEQFF	TGTGCCAGCAGCCAATCCACCGGGGGACTAGCGGGAGAGGGAGAGCAGTTCTTC
.	TRBV9	.	TRBJ2-2	CASSVDGVLYTGELFF	TGTGCCAGCAGCGTAGATGGGGTTTTGTACACCGGGGAGCTGTTTTTT
.	TRBV27	.	TRBJ2-7	CASRGLGYEQYF	TGTGCCAGCAGGGGACTTGGCTACGAGCAGTACTTC
.	TRBV11-1	.	TRBJ2-1	CASSPPLGPTYNEQFF	TGTGCCAGCAGCCCCCCTTTAGGGCCTACCTACAATGAGCAGTTCTTC
once	TRBV19	.	TRBJ2-7	CASIYPVWGSSYEQYF	TGTGCCAGTATCTACCCAGTCTGGGGGAGCTCCTACGAGCAGTACTTC
.	TRBV19	.	TRBJ2-7	CASSLGGNYEQYF	TGTGCCAGTAGTCTAGGAGGGAACTACGAGCAGTACTTC
.	TRBV14	TRBD1	TRBJ1-1	CASAQGARTEAFF	TGTGCCAGCGCCCAGGGGGCGAGGACTGAAGCTTTCTTT
.	TRBV19	.	TRBJ2-2	CASSLPGRTGELFF	TGTGCCAGTAGTCTACCGGGGAGGACCGGGGAGCTGTTTTTT
.	TRBV5-1	TRBD1	TRBJ2-3	CASSLGGQPPVGSTDTQYF	TGCGCCAGCAGCTTGGGGGGACAGCCACCCGTCGGCAGCACAGATACGCAGTATTTT
.	TRBV6-1	.	TRBJ1-1	CASSRGRADTEAFF	TGTGCCAGCAGTAGGGGCAGGGCGGACACTGAAGCTTTCTTT
.	TRBV5-1	.	TRBJ2-6	CASRELAGANVLTF	TGCGCCAGCAGGGAGTTGGCTGGGGCCAACGTCCTGACTTTC
.	TRBV11-3	TRBD1	TRBJ2-2	CASSPGQGARGDTGELFF	TGTGCCAGCAGCCCGGGACAGGGGGCGCGCGGGGACACCGGGGAGCTGTTTTTT
.	TRBV28	.	TRBJ2-5	CASSLTAETRETQYF	TGTGCCAGCAGTTTAACGGCAGAAACTCGAGAGACCCAGTACTTC
.	TRBV6-5	TRBD1	TRBJ2-1	CASSYEGTGPYNEQFF	TGTGCCAGCAGTTACGAGGGGACAGGGCCCTACAATGAGCAGTTCTTC
.	TRBV4-2	.	TRBJ2-1	CASSQEVDYYNEQFF	TGTGCCAGCAGCCAAGAGGTGGACTACTACAATGAGCAGTTCTTC
once	TRBV27	TRBD1	TRBJ1-4	CASSFSRTGVTTNEKLFF	TGTGCCAGCAGTTTTTCTCGGACAGGGGTGACGACTAATGAAAAACTGTTTTTT
.	TRBV11-3	.	TRBJ2-7	CASMGGLNPYEQYF	TGTGCCAGCATGGGGGGATTGAACCCCTACGAGCAGTACTTC
.	TRBV11-3	TRBD2	TRBJ2-4	CASSFRTSGRKLAKNIQYF	TGTGCCAGCAGCTTTCGGACTAGCGGTCGTAAGCTAGCCAAAAACATTCAGTACTTC